This TCR beta chain derives from a study of T-cell memory formation after mild COVID-19. Whole-study context: There were largely donor-specific TCR clusters.

The CDR3 runs 15 residues. V shed 6 bases and J shed 1 base, with 12 bases lying between them. MiXCR, applied by TCRdb to the 5' RACE reads, yields one record per CDR3 protein. The table lists approximately 290,000 distinct CDR3 sequences, less than 20% of them singletons, with around 23% in the top ten. The chain is built from TRBV12-3 or TRBV12-4 and TRBJ2-2; a weak D match, TRBD1 (6 bases). The sequencing sample was made of PBMCs or a T cell subset sorted from them (not recorded which). The sequence came from a man between 18 and 35 years old who had mild COVID-19 (a few samples of this study predate the infection). Cell type and time point are not known. The CDR3: CASRNRDMNTGELFF. The CDR3 region has the DNA TGTGCCAGCAGGAACCGGGACATGAACACCGGGGAGCTGTTTTTT.